This T cell receptor (beta chain) was sequenced in a study of cytomegalovirus exposure and HLA in healthy donors (dated by TCRdb to between 2016 and 2019). With regard to the full study: In an earlier analysis of some 610 of the donors, roughly 300 Gb of sequence data and roughly 100 million unique TCR beta sequences from some 170 million T cells were reported. Approximately 330 gigabases of sequencing data and roughly 80 million unique TCR sequences made up an early release that covered several hundred HLA-typed donors. Of the roughly 400 genotyped donors, less than 85% were placed in the genetic ancestry cluster associated with self-reported Caucasian donors. The study aimed to test whether signatures of past pathogen exposure could be identified by cataloging public T cell receptors. Using immunosequencing, the study profiled T cell repertoires from approximately 700 subjects and related those repertoires to cytomegalovirus serostatus. Along with the approximately 700-subject first cohort, a separate validation cohort of over a hundred different subjects was used. To predict cytomegalovirus infection status, the study combined high-throughput TCR immunosequencing, statistical association of individual TCRs with disease status, and machine learning. A later analysis re-analyzed previously published TCR beta repertoires from 666 donors and added high-resolution HLA genotyping to study TCR occurrence patterns. The later analysis used no new phenotypic data to find candidate immune exposures, relying instead on TCR beta sequences and their occurrence across donors. An earlier analysis of approximately 500 of the donors applied high-throughput TCR beta sequencing to assess whether each TCR beta V gene segment acted as functional or pseudogenic. Donor age, sex, ethnicity and CMV serostatus were compiled together with the repertoire data. A later genetic analysis took genome-wide SNP genotypes for about 55% of the roughly 700 donors and used that subset as a discovery cohort. All discovery cohort repertoires had been generated on a single sequencing platform. HLA typing included class I and class II loci at four-digit resolution. The number of donors typed differed by locus, with 629-630 for A, B, C, DRB1 and DQB1, over 500 for DQA1, 606 for DPA1, and approximately 470 for DPB1. Several DR-DQ haplotypes were handled as single units for association and clustering because linkage in the cohort was strong. Among some 400 genotyped donors of the cohort, an average of 235,054 unique TCR beta nucleotide sequences were sequenced per donor, roughly 18% of them non-productive.

In total, 500 to 700 healthy bone marrow donors made up the cohort. At the time of sampling, every cohort member was nominally healthy, though immune exposures that went unrecorded were likely present. The donor was CMV seropositive and belonged to the group of a few hundred seropositive cohort members. Each donor provided a peripheral blood sample, and peripheral blood mononuclear cells were used for TCR beta sequencing. Genomic DNA extraction from the blood cell samples was performed with the Qiagen DNeasy Blood Extraction Kit. The investigation overall reported the following: A cluster of highly shared sequence variants was judged likely to represent a technical artifact of the sequencing pipeline. A later genetic analysis reported fewer N-insertions in productive TCRs among donors in an Asian-associated ancestry cluster than the roughly 700-donor mean. When HLA alleles, especially DR and DQ, strongly co-occurred, attributing TCR associations to individual alleles was difficult. The classifier was reported to diagnose cytomegalovirus status with high specificity and sensitivity in both the original and validation cohorts. A total of 164 TCR beta chains were listed by the study as associated with cytomegalovirus. Several of the top co-occurrence clusters appeared to be linked to parvovirus B19, influenza, CMV and Epstein-Barr virus, according to a later analysis. Because counts were too low, about 18 rarely observed V segments, including chromosome 9 orphons, were excluded from the earlier analysis of around 590 of the donors. It was suggested by the authors that the approach could potentially be generalized to other disease states and immunological phenotypes. In a later analysis, some 18,000 TCR beta sequences were associated with specific HLA alleles at a false discovery rate of 0.05. The cohort was sequenced for TCR beta chains only, and without alpha or paired-chain data the features that could be detected were limited. Most TCR sequences were observed very rarely across donors, whereas some public TCRs were present in many individuals. Some IMGT-functional V segments, including TRBV6-2 and TRBV6-3, could not be distinguished by the 87-base-pair reads and were therefore excluded. Compared with equally common non-associated chains, HLA-associated TCR beta chains in a later analysis were more clonally expanded and had lower generation probabilities. In an earlier analysis of more than 500 of the donors, most TCR beta V segments appeared in productive rearrangements about 87% or about 30% of the time, broadly matching IMGT annotations. A later analysis found that TCR association rates varied across HLA loci, with DRB1 alleles showing the most associated TCRs and HLA-C alleles the fewest. Sequencing depth was assumed to be roughly uniform across donors in the presence/absence analyses, though that assumption may not hold. In a later genetic analysis, a missense DCLRE1C variant was associated with V-gene and J-gene trimming of TCR beta chains, and the association was replicated in an independent cohort. A few of the identified cytomegalovirus-associated TCR beta chains were confirmed in vitro to be specific for cytomegalovirus antigens. Correlated functional status among segregating V segments might reflect linkage disequilibrium, but an unknown experimental factor could not be ruled out. A further reported finding was that TCR beta sequences accurately predicted the HLA-A and HLA-B alleles for most subjects in the first cohort. Because HLA typing was missing for some donors at each locus, association tests included only the typed subset. The only immune exposure information available for the cohort was CMV serostatus. According to a later analysis, most CMV-associated TCR beta chains appeared to be HLA-restricted, and the HLA associations seemed to be driven largely by CMV exposure.

Reading the germline V gene gives CDR1 MDHEN and CDR2 SYDVKM. The CDR3 contains 15 residues, cysteine and phenylalanine counted. Only the CDR3 region is kept as DNA, spanning 45 bases read in frame from base 1. Ends trimmed: V by 5 bases, J by 7 bases; bases unmatched to a gene: 9. Libraries were built with the immunoSEQ multiplex PCR assay. The multiplex PCR relied on a mix of 60 forward primers for TCR Vbeta segments and 13 reverse primers for TCR Jbeta segments. A multiplex PCR assay on genomic DNA amplified the CDR3 region of rearranged TCR beta genes. The Illumina HiSeq System was used to sequence the amplified TCR beta libraries as 87-base-pair reads. In the source study's methods: A later analysis counted 75 million to 100 million unique TCR beta chains across the 666 repertoires, and around 9.9 million of these chains were shared by at least two donors. Raw reads were error-corrected and collapsed into unique sequences with a nearest-neighbor algorithm that merged closely related sequences to remove PCR and sequencing errors. V, D and J gene segments were assigned by aligning CDR3 sequences to IMGT reference sequences. For a sequence to be retained, at least a six-nucleotide match to both a V gene segment and a J gene segment was required. Rearrangements were called productive when the CDR3 lacked stop codons and stayed in frame with V and J; all others were non-productive. CDR3 was defined by IMGT convention, running from the second conserved V-encoded cysteine to the conserved J-encoded phenylalanine. Sequences without an unambiguous match to a single V gene segment were excluded from the earlier analysis of approximately 600 of the donors. An earlier analysis of 550 to 650 of the donors classified V segments as functional when productive rearrangements were above 56.7% and as segregating when the standard deviation between donors was above 5%. A statistical classification framework was built for diagnosing cytomegalovirus status from the catalog of TCR beta chain sequences. A later analysis assigned V and J genes by comparing TCR nucleotide sequences with IMGT/GENE-DB human TR gene sequences. Using the TCRdist pipeline, a later analysis assigned CDR3 sequences along with most-parsimonious VDJ recombination scenarios. In a later analysis, each TCR beta chain was defined by its CDR3 amino acid sequence together with its V-gene family, and reads without a unique V-gene family were excluded. As a way to deal with suspected cross-contamination and a sequencing artifact, a later analysis dropped roughly 600 nucleotide sequences that were highly shared and had low generation probability. For each public chain, a later analysis derived a clonal expansion index from normalized ranks of inferred template counts within each repertoire. Generation probabilities in a later analysis came from a VDJ recombination model fitted to out-of-frame rearrangements, and those results were checked against IGoR. In a later analysis, TCR-TCR, TCR-HLA and TCR-CMV co-occurrence was scored with hypergeometric tests, and a repertoire-size bias correction was applied to TCR pairs. To estimate false discovery rates, a later analysis permuted the HLA or CMV assignments 20 times. In a later analysis, co-occurring TCRs were grouped using DBSCAN, and TCRdist sequence similarity was added for clustering within HLA-allele-positive subsets. Co-occurrence clustering excluded repertoires with fewer than 30,000 or more than 120,000 public chains, plus five with anomalous nucleotide sharing. This immuneACCESS table, as held by TCRdb, lists in-frame sequences with V and J called but not all clones. Of the missing ones, under half trace to an unresolved V gene in checked studies; the others have no known cause. That table gives V, J and clone size, and the DNA gave D and trimming. The sample table lists 250,000 to 350,000 clones, more than 80% of them with a count of one. The ten largest clones represent 4% of the sample.

Concerning this clone: What this receptor recognizes is not known. No per-base quality is available; no much larger clone lies one base away.

This sequence uses TRBV28 and TRBJ1-4, with TRBD1 identical over 8 junction bases. Sequencing input: PBMCs. This receptor was obtained from a man aged 40-55 years in good health and CMV-seropositive. Here is the DNA: TGTGCCAGCAGTCCCGGACAGGGTTTTTTTGAAAAACTGTTTTTT. Its protein reads: CASSPGQGFFEKLFF.